This entry features one T cell receptor beta chain sequence. The sample originates from a study of CD8 T cells in Susac syndrome. The sequenced target, TCR beta, came from blood CD8+ and CD4+ T cells. Healthy donors constituted the control group, matched for age and sex. TEMRA cells were enriched by FACS, and CD4+ and CD8+ T cells were negatively isolated. The RNA, about 0.45 to 1 ug, was put through reverse transcription using random hexamers. The method of amplification for TCR beta CDR3 was immunoSEQ multiplex PCR, covering 54 Vbeta and 13 Jbeta. From the immunoSEQ multiplex PCR reads, TCRdb called clonotypes with MiXCR, one entry per CDR3 protein. The table records about 200,000 distinct CDR3 sequences, 85% to 95% of them present only once. With 2 bases removed from V and 2 bases from J, the gap between germline ends came to 12 bases. The CDR3 is made up of 16 amino acids. From germline, CDR1 is LNHNV and CDR2 YYDKDF (reference sequence).

The material sequenced was CD4+ T cells from PBMCs. The chain combines TRBV15 with TRBJ2-2; D possibly uses TRBD1 or TRBD2 (5 bases each). This TCR came from a human donor in good health. The CDR3 here is CATSRSPGRNTGELFF. CDR3 bases: TGTGCCACCAGCAGATCCCCGGGACGAAACACCGGGGAGCTGTTTTTT.